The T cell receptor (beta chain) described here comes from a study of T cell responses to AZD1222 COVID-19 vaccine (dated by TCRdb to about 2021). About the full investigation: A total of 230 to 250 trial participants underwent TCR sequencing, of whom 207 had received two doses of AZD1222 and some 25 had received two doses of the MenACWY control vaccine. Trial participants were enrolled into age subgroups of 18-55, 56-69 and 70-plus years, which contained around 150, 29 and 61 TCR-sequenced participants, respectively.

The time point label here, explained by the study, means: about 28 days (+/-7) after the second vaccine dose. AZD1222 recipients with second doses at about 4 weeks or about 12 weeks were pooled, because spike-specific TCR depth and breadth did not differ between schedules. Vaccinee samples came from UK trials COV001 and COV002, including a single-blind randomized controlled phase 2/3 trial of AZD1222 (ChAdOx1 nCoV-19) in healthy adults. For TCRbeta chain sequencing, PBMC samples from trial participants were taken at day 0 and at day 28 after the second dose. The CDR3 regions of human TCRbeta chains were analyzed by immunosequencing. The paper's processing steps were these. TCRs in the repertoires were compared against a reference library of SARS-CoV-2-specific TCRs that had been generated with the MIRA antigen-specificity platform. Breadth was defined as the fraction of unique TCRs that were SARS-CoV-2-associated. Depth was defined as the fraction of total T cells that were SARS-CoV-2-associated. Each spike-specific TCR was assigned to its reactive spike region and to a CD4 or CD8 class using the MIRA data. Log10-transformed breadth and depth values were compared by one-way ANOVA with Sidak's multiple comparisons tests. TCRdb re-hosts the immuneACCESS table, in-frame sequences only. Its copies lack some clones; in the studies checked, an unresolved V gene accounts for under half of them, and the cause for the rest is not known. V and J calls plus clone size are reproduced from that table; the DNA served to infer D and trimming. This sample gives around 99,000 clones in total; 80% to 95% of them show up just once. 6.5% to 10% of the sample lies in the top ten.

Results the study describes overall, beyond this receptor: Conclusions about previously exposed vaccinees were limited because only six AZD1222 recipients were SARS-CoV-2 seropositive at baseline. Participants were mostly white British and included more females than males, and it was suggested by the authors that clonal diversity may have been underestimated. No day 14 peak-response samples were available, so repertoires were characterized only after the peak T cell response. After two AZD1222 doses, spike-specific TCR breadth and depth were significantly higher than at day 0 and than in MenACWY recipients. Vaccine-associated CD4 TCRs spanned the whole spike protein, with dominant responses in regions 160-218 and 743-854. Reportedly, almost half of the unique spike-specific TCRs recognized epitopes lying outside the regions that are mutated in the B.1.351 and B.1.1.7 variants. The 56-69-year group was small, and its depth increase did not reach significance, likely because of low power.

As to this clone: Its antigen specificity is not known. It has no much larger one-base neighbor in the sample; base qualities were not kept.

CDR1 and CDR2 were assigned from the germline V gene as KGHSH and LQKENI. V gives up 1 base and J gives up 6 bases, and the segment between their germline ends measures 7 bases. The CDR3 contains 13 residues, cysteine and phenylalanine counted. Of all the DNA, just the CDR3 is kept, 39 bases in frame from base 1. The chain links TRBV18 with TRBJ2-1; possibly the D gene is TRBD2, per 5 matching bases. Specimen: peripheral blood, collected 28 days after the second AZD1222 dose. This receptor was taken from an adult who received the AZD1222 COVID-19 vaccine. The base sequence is TGTGCCAGCTCACCACAGAGCGGCAATGAGCAGTTCTTC. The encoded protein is CASSPQSGNEQFF. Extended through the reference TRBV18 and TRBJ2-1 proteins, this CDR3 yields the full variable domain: NAGVMQNPRHLVRRRGQEARLRCSPMKGHSHVYWYRQLPEEGLKFMVYLQKENIIDESGMPKERFSAEFPKEGPSILRIQQVVRGDSAAYFCASSPQSGNEQFFGPGTRLTVL.